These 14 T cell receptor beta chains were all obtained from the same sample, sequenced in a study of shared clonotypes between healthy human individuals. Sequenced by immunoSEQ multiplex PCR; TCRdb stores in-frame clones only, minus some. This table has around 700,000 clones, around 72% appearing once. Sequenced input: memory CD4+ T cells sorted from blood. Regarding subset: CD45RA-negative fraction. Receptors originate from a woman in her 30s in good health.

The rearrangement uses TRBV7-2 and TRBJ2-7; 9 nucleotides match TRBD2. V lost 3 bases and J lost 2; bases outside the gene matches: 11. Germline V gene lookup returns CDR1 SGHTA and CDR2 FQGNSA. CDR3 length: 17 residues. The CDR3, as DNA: TGTGCCAGCAGCTTCCTAGCGGGGCCTGGGGTAACCTACGAGCAGTACTTC. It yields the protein CASSFLAGPGVTYEQYF.

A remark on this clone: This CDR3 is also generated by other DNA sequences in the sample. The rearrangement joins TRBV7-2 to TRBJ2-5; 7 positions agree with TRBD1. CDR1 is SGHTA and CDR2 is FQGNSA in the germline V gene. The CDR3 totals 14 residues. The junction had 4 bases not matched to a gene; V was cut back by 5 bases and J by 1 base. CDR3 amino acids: CASSPRTGQETQYF. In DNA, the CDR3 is TGTGCCAGCAGCCCCCGGACAGGCCAAGAGACCCAGTACTTC.

This CDR3 reads CASSYTSGSRDTQYF. The CDR3 coding sequence is TGTGCCAGCAGTTACACTAGCGGGAGTAGGGATACGCAGTATTTT. This rearrangement joins TRBV28 to TRBJ2-3; TRBD2 aligns across 11 bases. Germline values: CDR1 MDHEN, CDR2 SYDVKM. V dropped 4 bases and J dropped 6; count of bases not matched to a gene: 6. The CDR3 length is 15 residues.

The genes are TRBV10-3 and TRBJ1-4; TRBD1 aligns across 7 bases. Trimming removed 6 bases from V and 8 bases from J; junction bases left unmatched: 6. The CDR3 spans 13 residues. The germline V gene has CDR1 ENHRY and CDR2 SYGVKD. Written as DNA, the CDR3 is TGTGCCATCAGCCGACAGGGAGGCGAAAAACTGTTTTTT. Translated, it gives CAISRQGGEKLFF.

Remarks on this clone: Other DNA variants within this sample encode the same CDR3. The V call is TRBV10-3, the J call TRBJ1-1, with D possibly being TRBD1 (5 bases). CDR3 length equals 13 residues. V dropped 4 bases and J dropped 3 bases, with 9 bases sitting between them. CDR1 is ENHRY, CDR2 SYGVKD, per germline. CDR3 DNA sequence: TGTGCCATCAGTGGGGGACGGGACACTGAAGCTTTCTTT. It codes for CAISGGRDTEAFF.

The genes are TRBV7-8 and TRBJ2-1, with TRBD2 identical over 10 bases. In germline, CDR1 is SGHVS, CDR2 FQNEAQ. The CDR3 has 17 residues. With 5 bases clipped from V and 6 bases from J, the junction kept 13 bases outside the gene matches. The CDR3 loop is CASSKSYPGLAPNEQFF. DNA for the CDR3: TGTGCCAGCAGCAAGTCCTATCCGGGACTAGCGCCCAATGAGCAGTTCTTC. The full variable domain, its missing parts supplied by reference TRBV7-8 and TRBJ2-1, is GAGVSQSPRYKVAKRGQDVALRCDPISGHVSLFWYQQALGQGPEFLTYFQNEAQLDKSGLPSDRFFAERPEGSVSTLKIQRTQQEDSAVYLCASSKSYPGLAPNEQFFGPGTRLTVL.

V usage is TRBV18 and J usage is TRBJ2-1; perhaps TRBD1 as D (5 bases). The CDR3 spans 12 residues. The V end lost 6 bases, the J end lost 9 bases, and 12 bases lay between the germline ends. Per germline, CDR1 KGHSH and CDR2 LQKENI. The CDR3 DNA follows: TGTGCCAGCTCGACCAGTCAGGGTGAGCAGTTCTTC. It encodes CASSTSQGEQFF. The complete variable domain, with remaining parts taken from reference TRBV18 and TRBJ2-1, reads NAGVMQNPRHLVRRRGQEARLRCSPMKGHSHVYWYRQLPEEGLKFMVYLQKENIIDESGMPKERFSAEFPKEGPSILRIQQVVRGDSAAYFCASSTSQGEQFFGPGTRLTVL.

As DNA, the CDR3 is TGTGCCAGCTCACAGGACAGCAATCAGCCCCAGCATTTT. Its protein product is CASSQDSNQPQHF. The chain links TRBV18 to TRBJ1-5; D is ambiguous. Germline values: CDR1 KGHSH, CDR2 LQKENI. The V gene lost 4 bases and the J gene lost 1 base, with 5 bases spanning the gap. This CDR3 comprises 13 residues.

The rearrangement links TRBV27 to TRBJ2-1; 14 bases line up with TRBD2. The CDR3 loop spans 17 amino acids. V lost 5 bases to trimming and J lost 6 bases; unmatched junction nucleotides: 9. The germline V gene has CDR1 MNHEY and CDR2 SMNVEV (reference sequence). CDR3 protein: CASSIRTSGRLGNEQFF. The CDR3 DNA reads TGTGCCAGCAGTATCAGGACTAGCGGGAGGTTGGGCAATGAGCAGTTCTTC.

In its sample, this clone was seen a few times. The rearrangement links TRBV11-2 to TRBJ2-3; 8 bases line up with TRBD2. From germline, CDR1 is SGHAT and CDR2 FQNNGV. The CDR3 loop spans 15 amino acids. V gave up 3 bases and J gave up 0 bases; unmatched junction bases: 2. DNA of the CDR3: TGTGCCAGCAGCTTCTCTAGCGGGAGCACAGATACGCAGTATTTT. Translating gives CASSFSSGSTDTQYF.

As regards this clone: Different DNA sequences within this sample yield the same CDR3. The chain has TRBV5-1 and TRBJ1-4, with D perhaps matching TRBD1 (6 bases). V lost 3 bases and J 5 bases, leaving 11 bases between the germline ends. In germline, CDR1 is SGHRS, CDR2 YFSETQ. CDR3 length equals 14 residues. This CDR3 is CASSSGQLNEKLFF. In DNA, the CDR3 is TGCGCCAGCAGCTCCGGACAGCTAAATGAAAAACTGTTTTTT.

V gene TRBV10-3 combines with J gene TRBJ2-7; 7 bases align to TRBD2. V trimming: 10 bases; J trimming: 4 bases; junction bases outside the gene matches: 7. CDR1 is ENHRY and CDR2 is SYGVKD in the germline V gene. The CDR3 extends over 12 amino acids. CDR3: CATGLEGYEQYF. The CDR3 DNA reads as TGTGCCACCGGACTAGAAGGTTACGAGCAGTACTTC.

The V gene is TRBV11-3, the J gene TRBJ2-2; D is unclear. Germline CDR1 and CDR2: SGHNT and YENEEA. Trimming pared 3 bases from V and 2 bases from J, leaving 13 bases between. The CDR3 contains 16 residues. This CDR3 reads CASSLGPVRNTGELFF. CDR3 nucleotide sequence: TGTGCCAGCAGCTTGGGCCCAGTCCGTAACACCGGGGAGCTGTTTTTT. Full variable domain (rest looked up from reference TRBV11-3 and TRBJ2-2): EAGVVQSPRYKIIEKKQPVAFWCNPISGHNTLYWYLQNLGQGPELLIRYENEEAVDDSQLPKDRFSAERLKGVDSTLKIQPAELGDSAVYLCASSLGPVRNTGELFFGEGSRLTVL.

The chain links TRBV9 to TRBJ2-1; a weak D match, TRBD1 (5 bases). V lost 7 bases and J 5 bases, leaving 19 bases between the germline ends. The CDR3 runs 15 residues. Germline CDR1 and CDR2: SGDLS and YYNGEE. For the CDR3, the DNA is TGTGCCAGCGGGAAAACTGGGCAGGGCAACAATGAGCAGTTCTTC. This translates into CASGKTGQGNNEQFF.